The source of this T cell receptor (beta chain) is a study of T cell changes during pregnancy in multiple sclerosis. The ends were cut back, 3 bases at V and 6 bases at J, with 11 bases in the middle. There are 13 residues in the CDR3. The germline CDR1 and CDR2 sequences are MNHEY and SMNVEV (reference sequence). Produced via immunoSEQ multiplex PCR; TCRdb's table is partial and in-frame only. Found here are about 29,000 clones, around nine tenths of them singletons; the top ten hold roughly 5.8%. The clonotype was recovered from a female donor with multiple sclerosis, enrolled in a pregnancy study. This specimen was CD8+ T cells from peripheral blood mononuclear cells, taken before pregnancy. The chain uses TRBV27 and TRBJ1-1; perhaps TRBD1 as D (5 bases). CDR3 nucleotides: TGTGCCAGCAGTTTCTCCGACAGTTCTGAAGCTTTCTTT. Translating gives CASSFSDSSEAFF.